The T cell receptor (beta chain) under discussion was sequenced for a study of cytomegalovirus exposure and HLA in healthy donors. Study conclusions and caveats: A later analysis linked 15,000 to 20,000 TCR beta sequences to HLA alleles at 0.05 false discovery rate. Among the CMV-associated chains, three were confirmed in vitro as specific for CMV antigens.

The table lists this clone with a few counts. What it recognizes is unknown. This PCR relied on a set of 60 Vbeta primers and 13 Jbeta primers. This table comes from immunoSEQ multiplex PCR, and its TCRdb copy is limited to in-frame clones, with some not included. The repertoire consists of over 80,000 clones, with about 80% occurring once and the leading ten covering approximately 6.5%. Nominal health characterized the donors when sampled, though unrecorded immune exposures were likely. The CDR3 sequence is 16 residues long. Trimming cost V 3 bases and J 2 bases; bases outside gene matches: 8. The germline V gene encodes CDR1 MGHDK and CDR2 SYGVNS.

The chain has TRBV25-1 and TRBJ2-5; 8 bases fit TRBD2. Sequencing input: PBMCs. The TCR originated in a female donor in good health and CMV-seronegative. The CDR3 spells CASSDPTSETQETQYF. CDR3 bases: TGTGCCAGCAGTGACCCGACTAGCGAGACACAAGAGACCCAGTACTTC.